These 10 T cell receptor beta chains originate from one sample sequenced in a study of regulatory T cells in long-lasting Graves disease. To make TCR beta libraries, researchers used iRepertoire HTBI primers and Arm-PCR of CDR3 regions. TCRdb re-derived calls from the multiplex PCR reads in MiXCR, one entry per CDR3 protein. The top ten hold approximately 28% of the sample, which has a few hundred thousand distinct CDR3 sequences, roughly a quarter seen once. The time point here: persistent/refractory GD, antithyroid drugs over 5 years with positive TRAb. PBMC RNA was the source of the TCR library. The sample here was peripheral blood mononuclear cells (PBMCs), taken when the disease was refractory, from a patient treated with antithyroid drugs. The receptor source for this set is a female donor with Graves disease.

This chain joins TRBV29-1 and TRBJ2-3; TRBD2 matches 14 bases. Trimming took 6 bases from V and 0 from J; bases not matched to a gene: 8. Looked up from germline, CDR1 is SQVTM and CDR2 is ANQGSEA. The CDR3 is 17 residues long. DNA for the CDR3: TGCAGCGTAGGAGGACTAGCGGGAGGAGCTAGCACAGATACGCAGTATTTT. It specifies CSVGGLAGGASTDTQYF.

The genes are TRBV20-1 and TRBJ2-3; 8 positions agree with TRBD2. The CDR3 is 17 amino acids. The germline gives CDR1 DFQATT, CDR2 SNEGSKA (reference sequence). V shed 5 bases, J shed 1 base, and the junction held 14 bases outside the gene matches. The CDR3 sequence is CSAGFAGGNKGTDTQYF. The CDR3 DNA reads as TGCAGTGCTGGCTTTGCGGGAGGAAATAAGGGCACAGATACGCAGTATTTT.

Ten or more counts support this clonotype. The J gene is TRBJ1-5, the V gene TRBV19; TRBD1 matches at 7 bases. Germline-derived CDR1 and CDR2 are LNHDA and SQIVND (reference sequence). CDR3 length equals 15 residues. V gave up 9 bases and J gave up 0 bases; unmatched junction bases: 8. The CDR3 is CASSAGTVSNQPQHF. The CDR3 DNA follows: TGTGCCAGCAGTGCCGGGACAGTTAGCAATCAGCCCCAGCATTTT. The full variable domain, in which reference TRBV19 and TRBJ1-5 provide the parts outside the CDR3, is DGGITQSPKYLFRKEGQNVTLSCEQNLNHDAMYWYRQDPGQGLRLIYYSQIVNDFQKGDIAEGYSVSREKKESFPLTVTSAQKNPTAFYLCASSAGTVSNQPQHFGDGTRLSIL.

The chain has TRBV28 and TRBJ2-1; D gene unclear. Trimming pared 7 bases from V and 1 base from J, leaving 14 bases between. Germline CDR1 and CDR2: MDHEN and SYDVKM. There are 15 residues in the CDR3. In DNA form, the CDR3 reads TGTGCCAGCACCACTCTGGCTGTTTCCTACAATGAGCAGTTCTTC. Its translation: CASTTLAVSYNEQFF.

This clonotype was recorded many times. The V call is TRBV12-3 or TRBV12-4, the J call TRBJ1-1; D ambiguous. The CDR3 loop spans 13 amino acids. Trimming cost V 3 bases and J 3 bases, with 8 bases left between them. The CDR3 nucleotides are TGTGCCAGCAGTTTGTTCAGGCACACTGAAGCTTTCTTT. Amino acids: CASSLFRHTEAFF.

This clonotype appeared many times. V is TRBV20-1 and J is TRBJ2-5; either TRBD1 or TRBD2 may supply D (5 bases each). V lost 0 bases and J lost 0, with 17 bases in between. The CDR3 runs 17 residues. Germline lookup yields CDR1 DFQATT and CDR2 SNEGSKA (reference sequence). This chain's CDR3 is CSARDLPQRGYQETQYF. For the CDR3, the DNA is TGCAGTGCTAGAGACCTCCCTCAGAGGGGCTACCAAGAGACCCAGTACTTC.

The sample holds a few counts of this clonotype. CDR3 nucleotides: TGTGCCAGCAGTTTAGTTCCCGATGGTTCAATTCAAAACACTGAAGCTTTCTTT. Translating gives CASSLVPDGSIQNTEAFF. This chain joins TRBV28 and TRBJ1-1; no clear D. Per the germline V gene, CDR1 is MDHEN and CDR2 is SYDVKM. The germline V and J ends were trimmed by 2 bases and 2 bases, with 21 bases remaining between them. The CDR3 contains 18 residues.

This clonotype came up a few times. This rearrangement joins TRBV19 to TRBJ1-1; D unclear. The CDR3 is 14 amino acids. Germline V gene sequence: CDR1 LNHDA, CDR2 SQIVND (reference sequence). The V end was cut by 7 bases, the J end by 1 base, with 13 bases between. Here the CDR3 reads CASTRGGRNTEAFF. As DNA, the CDR3 is TGTGCCAGTACCCGGGGAGGGCGGAACACTGAAGCTTTCTTT. The complete variable domain, with remaining parts taken from reference TRBV19 and TRBJ1-1, reads DGGITQSPKYLFRKEGQNVTLSCEQNLNHDAMYWYRQDPGQGLRLIYYSQIVNDFQKGDIAEGYSVSREKKESFPLTVTSAQKNPTAFYLCASTRGGRNTEAFFGQGTRLTVV.

This clonotype was recorded many times. The chain links TRBV29-1 to TRBJ1-2; possible D gene TRBD1, 5 bases. V lost 3 bases to trimming and J lost 8 bases, with 16 bases between them. From germline, CDR1 is SQVTM and CDR2 ANQGSEA. This CDR3 is built from 13 residues. DNA for the CDR3: TGCAGCGTTGAGATCATCGGGGGTTTAGGCTACACCTTC. It specifies CSVEIIGGLGYTF.

There are a few counts of this clonotype. The J gene is TRBJ2-1, the V gene TRBV2, with 8 bases aligning to TRBD2. The V gene's germline CDR1 is SNHLY and CDR2 FYNNEI. The CDR3 totals 16 residues. V lost 0 bases and J lost 5; bases outside the gene matches: 6. CDR3: CASSEAVGLGDNEQFF. For the CDR3, the DNA is TGTGCCAGCAGTGAAGCAGTGGGACTAGGAGACAATGAGCAGTTCTTC. Drawing the rest from reference TRBV2 and TRBJ2-1, the complete variable domain is EPEVTQTPSHQVTQMGQEVILRCVPISNHLYFYWYRQILGQKVEFLVSFYNNEISEKSEIFDDQFSVERPDGSNFTLKIRSTKLEDSAMYFCASSEAVGLGDNEQFFGPGTRLTVL.